The rows below give T cell receptor beta chains drawn from one sample of a study of CD4+ T cells in melanoma. Profiling relied on immunoSEQ multiplex PCR, and the TCRdb table lists in-frame clones only, not all of them. The sample holds about 14,000 clones, over 65% seen once. Material: cells from a culture (not recorded whether cultured in vitro). The receptors shown here come from a human donor with melanoma. The CDR3 runs from the conserved cysteine through the conserved F or W. A D gene is named only where the DNA matches it firmly. Size is stated for part of the rows, as once, few or many counts, or as a class when the clone is expanded.

TRBV4-1	NA	NA	TRBJ1-1	TGCGCCAGCAGCTTCATTTCCGGGACGGCGAACACTGAAGCTTTCTTT	CASSFISGTANTEAFF
TRBV5-4	NA	few	TRBJ1-2	TGTGCCACCCAGGACAGAAGTCATGGCTACACCTTC	CATQDRSHGYTF
TRBV29-1	NA	NA	TRBJ1-2	TGCAGCGTTGAAGAGAGAGAACACCAAACTAACTATGGCTACACCTTC	CSVEEREHQTNYGYTF
TRBV11-2	TRBD2	NA	TRBJ2-7	TGTGCCAGCAGCTTGGGCCACGGACGGGGGGACGAGCAGTACTTC	CASSLGHGRGDEQYF
TRBV27	NA	NA	TRBJ2-3	TGTGCCAGCAGTTTTCTCACCACAGATACGCAGTATTTT	CASSFLTTDTQYF
TRBV18	NA	NA	TRBJ2-3	TGTGCCAGCTCACTAGCTGCGAACACAGATACGCAGTATTTT	CASSLAANTDTQYF
TRBV19	TRBD1	few	TRBJ1-3	TGTGCCAGTATAGGGGACAGGGGGCAATCTGGAAACACCATATATTTT	CASIGDRGQSGNTIYF
TRBV2	NA	NA	TRBJ1-6	TGTGCCAGCACAGAGGAGGTAGGATCACCCCTCCACTTT	CASTEEVGSPLHF
TRBV19	NA	NA	TRBJ2-1	TGTGCCAGTAGTATGCCTAGTCGCGACCGACGTACTGAGCAGTTCTTC	CASSMPSRDRRTEQFF
TRBV5-2	NA	NA	TRBJ1-1	TGTGCCAGCAGCTTGGCAGGGGGCGTGACTGAAGCTTTCTTT	CASSLAGGVTEAFF
TRBV2	NA	once	TRBJ2-7	TGTGCCAGCAGTGATTATTTCTCAGGGGACGAGCAGTACTTC	CASSDYFSGDEQYF
TRBV11-2	NA	NA	TRBJ2-1	TGTGCCAGCAGCTTTAGCGGCTCCCATGACAATGAGCAGTTCTTC	CASSFSGSHDNEQFF
TRBV6-5	TRBD1	NA	TRBJ1-2	TGTGCCAGCAGTCGGGACAGACTCATTTATGATGGCTACACCTTC	CASSRDRLIYDGYTF
TRBV5-1	NA	NA	TRBJ1-1	TGCGCCAGCAGCTTGGGACGGTATGAAGCTTTCTTT	CASSLGRYEAFF
TRBV2	NA	NA	TRBJ2-7	TGTGCCAGCTGCGGGGCTCTCTCCTACGAGCAGTACTTC	CASCGALSYEQYF
TRBV30	NA	few	TRBJ1-5	TGTGCCTGGAGTGAGGCAGCCCAGCCCCAGCATTTT	CAWSEAAQPQHF
TRBV5-4	NA	NA	TRBJ2-7	TGTGCCAGCAGCTTGGTTGACGGACGTAAATACTTC	CASSLVDGRKYF
TRBV10-2	TRBD2	NA	TRBJ2-7	TGCGCCAGCAGCGGGGGACTAGCGGCGCCCTACGAGCAGTACTTC	CASSGGLAAPYEQYF
TRBV5-4	NA	NA	TRBJ2-2	TGTGCCAGCAGCTGGGACGGGAACACCGGGGAGCTGTTTTTT	CASSWDGNTGELFF
TRBV2	NA	few	TRBJ2-7	TGTGCCAGCGTTTACGGGACAACCTACGAGCAGTACTTC	CASVYGTTYEQYF
TRBV6-6	NA	NA	TRBJ1-5	TGTGCCAGCAGTTATGGGAAGGAGCCCCAGCATTTT	CASSYGKEPQHF
TRBV6-6	TRBD1	NA	TRBJ1-4	TGTGCCACCGGACAGGTTTCTGAAAAACTGTTTTTT	CATGQVSEKLFF
TRBV9	NA	few	TRBJ2-7	TGTGCCAGCAGCGTAGCAATATCGTCCGAGCAGTACTTC	CASSVAISSEQYF
TRBV30	TRBD1	NA	TRBJ2-7	TGTGCCTGGAGTAGGACAGGGGGGATCTCCTACGAGCAGTACTTC	CAWSRTGGISYEQYF
TRBV5-4	NA	NA	TRBJ1-4	TGTGCCAGCAGCTCCCGGGAACAGGTCGAAAGTGAAAAACTGTTTTTT	CASSSREQVESEKLFF
TRBV30	NA	medium-sized	TRBJ1-2	TGTGCCTGGAGTGCTTACAGTGGCTACACCTTC	CAWSAYSGYTF
TRBV6-6	NA	NA	TRBJ2-3	TGTGCCAGCAGTAAAGGGCTGTTCGGTACAGATACGCAGTATTTT	CASSKGLFGTDTQYF
TRBV4-2	TRBD1	NA	TRBJ1-4	TGTGCCAGCAGCTTGGACAGGATTAATGAAAAACTGTTTTTT	CASSLDRINEKLFF
TRBV29-1	NA	NA	TRBJ1-4	TGCAGCGTTGAAAAGGAGGGGCCGGGAGAAAAACTGTTTTTT	CSVEKEGPGEKLFF